This T cell receptor (beta chain) comes out of a study of a mutant IDH1 vaccine in newly diagnosed glioma. Method: immunoSEQ multiplex PCR; TCRdb's copy keeps in-frame clones and lacks some. The data show about 34,000 clones, with roughly 90% seen just once and 5% to 6% held by the top ten. Losses at the gene ends were 6 bases for V and 3 bases for J; bases not matched to a gene: 10. The germline V gene has CDR1 MNHEY and CDR2 SVGAGI. The CDR3 is made up of 15 amino acids. The time point: week 47, end of study. It was 300 ug of mutant IDH1 20-mer peptide that made up each vaccine dose, given with topical imiquimod. Concerning this clone itself: The target antigen is unknown.

This receptor was taken from a woman aged 40 to 49 with glioma. The V gene is TRBV6-5, the J gene TRBJ1-2, with 7 bases identical to TRBD1. This sample comprised PBMCs, obtained from a glioma patient whose treatment included an IDH1 peptide vaccine. This CDR3 is CASSLDRTVYYGYTF. For the CDR3, the DNA is TGTGCCAGCAGCCTGGACAGGACGGTCTACTATGGCTACACCTTC.